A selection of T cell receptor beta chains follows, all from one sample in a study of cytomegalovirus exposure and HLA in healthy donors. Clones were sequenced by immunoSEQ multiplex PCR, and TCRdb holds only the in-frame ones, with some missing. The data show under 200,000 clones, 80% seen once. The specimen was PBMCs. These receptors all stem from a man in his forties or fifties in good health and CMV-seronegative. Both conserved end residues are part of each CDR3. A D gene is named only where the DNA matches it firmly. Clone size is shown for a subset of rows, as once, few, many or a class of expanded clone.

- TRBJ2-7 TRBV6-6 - TGTGCCAGCAGTTACAAGGGGGGAGGGCCGTACGAGCAGTACTTC CASSYKGGGPYEQYF
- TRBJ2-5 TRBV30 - TGTGCCTGGAGCGTACCGACTAGTTTCCAAGAGACCCAGTACTTC CAWSVPTSFQETQYF
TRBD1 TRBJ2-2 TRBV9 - TGTGCCAGCAGCGCTCCGAGGGACAGCACGAACACCGGGGAGCTGTTTTTT CASSAPRDSTNTGELFF
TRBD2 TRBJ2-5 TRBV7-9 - TGTGCCAGCAGCCAGAGCGGGGGCAACCAAGAGACCCAGTACTTC CASSQSGGNQETQYF
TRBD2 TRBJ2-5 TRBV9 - TGTGCCAGCAGCGTAGGGGTAGGCGGGGGGCCTCAAGAGACCCAGTACTTC CASSVGVGGGPQETQYF
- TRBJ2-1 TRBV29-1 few TGCAGCGTCGCAGTAGCGGTTAGCTCCTACAATGAGCAGTTCTTC CSVAVAVSSYNEQFF
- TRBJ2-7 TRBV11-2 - TGTGCCAGCAGCTTAGTTGAGAGCTCCTACGAGCAGTACTTC CASSLVESSYEQYF
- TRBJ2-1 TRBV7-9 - TGTGCCAGCAGCCACATGGATGAGCAGTTCTTC CASSHMDEQFF
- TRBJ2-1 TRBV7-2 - TGTGCCAGCAGCAACTTTTACAATGAGCAGTTCTTC CASSNFYNEQFF
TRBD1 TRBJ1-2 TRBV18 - TGTGCCAGCTCACCCCGGGACAGGGGCGTCTATGGCTACACCTTC CASSPRDRGVYGYTF